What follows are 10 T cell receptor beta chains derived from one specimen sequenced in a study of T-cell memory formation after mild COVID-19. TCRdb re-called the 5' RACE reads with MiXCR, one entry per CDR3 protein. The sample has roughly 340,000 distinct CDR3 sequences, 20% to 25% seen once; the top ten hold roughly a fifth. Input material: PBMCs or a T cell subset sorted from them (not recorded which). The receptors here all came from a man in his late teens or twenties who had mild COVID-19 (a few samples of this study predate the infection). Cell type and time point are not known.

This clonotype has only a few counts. The CDR3 here is CASSKPGQGAQVAFF. The CDR3 bases are TGCGCCAGCAGCAAGCCGGGGCAGGGGGCGCAGGTAGCTTTCTTT. The chain combines TRBV4-1 with TRBJ1-1; 8 positions agree with TRBD1. Germline V gene data show CDR1 as MGHRA and CDR2 as YSYEKL. Trimming at V came to 5 bases and at J to 10 bases, leaving 15 bases not matched to a gene. This CDR3 has 15 amino acids.

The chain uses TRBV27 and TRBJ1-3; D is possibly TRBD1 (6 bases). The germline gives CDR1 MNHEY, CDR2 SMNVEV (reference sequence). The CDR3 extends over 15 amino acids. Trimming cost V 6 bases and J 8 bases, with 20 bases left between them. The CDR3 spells CASRQGQSLGYTIYF. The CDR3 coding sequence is TGTGCCAGCAGACAGGGACAAAGCCTTGGGTACACCATATATTTT.

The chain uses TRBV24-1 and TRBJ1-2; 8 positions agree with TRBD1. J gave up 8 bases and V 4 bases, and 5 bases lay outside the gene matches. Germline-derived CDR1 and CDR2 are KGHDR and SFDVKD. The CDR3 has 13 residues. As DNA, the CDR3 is TGTGCCACCAGTGAGGACAGGGATGGAGGCTACACCTTC. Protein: CATSEDRDGGYTF.

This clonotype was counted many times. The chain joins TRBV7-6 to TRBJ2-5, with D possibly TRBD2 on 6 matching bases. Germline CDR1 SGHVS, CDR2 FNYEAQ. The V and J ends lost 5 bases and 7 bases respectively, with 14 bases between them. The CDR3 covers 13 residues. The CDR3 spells CASSPEVGGTQYF. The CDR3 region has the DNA TGTGCCAGCAGCCCCGAGGTGGGGGGGACCCAGTACTTC. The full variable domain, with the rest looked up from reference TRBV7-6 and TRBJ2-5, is GAGVSQSPRYKVTKRGQDVALRCDPISGHVSLYWYRQALGQGPEFLTYFNYEAQQDKSGLPNDRFSAERPEGSISTLTIQRTEQRDSAMYRCASSPEVGGTQYFGPGTRLLVL.

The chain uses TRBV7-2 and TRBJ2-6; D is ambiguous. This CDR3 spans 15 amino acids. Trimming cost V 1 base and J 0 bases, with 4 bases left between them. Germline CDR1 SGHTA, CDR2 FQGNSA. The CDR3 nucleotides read TGTGCCAGCAGCTTAGTTACCTCTGGGGCCAACGTCCTGACTTTC. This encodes CASSLVTSGANVLTF.

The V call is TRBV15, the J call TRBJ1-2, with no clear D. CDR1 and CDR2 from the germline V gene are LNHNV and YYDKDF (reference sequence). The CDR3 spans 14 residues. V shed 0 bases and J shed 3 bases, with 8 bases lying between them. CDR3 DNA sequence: TGTGCCACCAGCAGAGATCATTGGGACTATGGCTACACCTTC. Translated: CATSRDHWDYGYTF.

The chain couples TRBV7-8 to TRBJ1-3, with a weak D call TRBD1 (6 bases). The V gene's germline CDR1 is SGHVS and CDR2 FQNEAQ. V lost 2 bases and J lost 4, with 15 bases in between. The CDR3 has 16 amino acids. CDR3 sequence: CASSLRGALGGNTIYF. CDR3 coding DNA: TGTGCCAGCAGCTTACGGGGGGCACTGGGAGGAAACACCATATATTTT.

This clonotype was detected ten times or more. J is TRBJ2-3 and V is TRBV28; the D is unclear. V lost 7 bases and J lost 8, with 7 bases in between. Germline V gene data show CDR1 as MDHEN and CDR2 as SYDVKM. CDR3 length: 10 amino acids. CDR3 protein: CASMRVTQYF. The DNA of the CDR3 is TGTGCCAGCATGAGAGTTACGCAGTATTTT.

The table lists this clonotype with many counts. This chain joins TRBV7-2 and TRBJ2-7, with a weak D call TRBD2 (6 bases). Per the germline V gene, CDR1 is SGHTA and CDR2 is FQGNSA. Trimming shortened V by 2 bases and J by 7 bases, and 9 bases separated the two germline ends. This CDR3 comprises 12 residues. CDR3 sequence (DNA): TGTGCCAGCAGCTTATACGGGGGAGAGCAGTACTTC. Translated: CASSLYGGEQYF.

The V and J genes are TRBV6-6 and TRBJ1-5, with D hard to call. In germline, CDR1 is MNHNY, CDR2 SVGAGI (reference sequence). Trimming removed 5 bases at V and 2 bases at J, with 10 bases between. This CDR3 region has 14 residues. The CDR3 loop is CASSPSDGNQPQHF. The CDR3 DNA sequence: TGTGCCAGCAGTCCCTCGGACGGCAATCAGCCCCAGCATTTT.